A single T cell receptor beta chain is shown here with its context. Its antigen is undetermined. This sample is part of a study of shared clonotypes between healthy human individuals. The wider study: Researchers drew samples from a couple of women and three men aged 18 to 49. Study results and caveats: Depth was large, yet rarefaction showed that sorted-subset sequencing was incomplete.

J gave up 7 bases and V 1 base, and 17 bases lay outside the gene matches. The CDR3 has 18 residues. Germline V CDR1 and CDR2: SGHAT, FQNNGV. Sorted-subset replicate PCR reactions contained approximately 190 ng DNA, corresponding to tens of thousands of T cell genomes. Profiling relied on immunoSEQ multiplex PCR, and the TCRdb table lists in-frame clones only, not all of them. This repertoire shows around 2,000,000 clones, approximately 95% found once; its top ten account for around 0.13%. The sequenced sample was naive CD4+ T cells sorted from blood. Subset given: CD45RA+ positively selected. The receptor's source is a man aged 18 to 29 in good health. The chain employs TRBV11-2 and TRBJ1-1, with 8 bases matching TRBD1. CDR3 DNA: TGTGCCAGCAGCTTAGGATCTTGGGGACAGGCGGCTGCCGATGAAGCTTTCTTT. Protein product: CASSLGSWGQAAADEAFF.